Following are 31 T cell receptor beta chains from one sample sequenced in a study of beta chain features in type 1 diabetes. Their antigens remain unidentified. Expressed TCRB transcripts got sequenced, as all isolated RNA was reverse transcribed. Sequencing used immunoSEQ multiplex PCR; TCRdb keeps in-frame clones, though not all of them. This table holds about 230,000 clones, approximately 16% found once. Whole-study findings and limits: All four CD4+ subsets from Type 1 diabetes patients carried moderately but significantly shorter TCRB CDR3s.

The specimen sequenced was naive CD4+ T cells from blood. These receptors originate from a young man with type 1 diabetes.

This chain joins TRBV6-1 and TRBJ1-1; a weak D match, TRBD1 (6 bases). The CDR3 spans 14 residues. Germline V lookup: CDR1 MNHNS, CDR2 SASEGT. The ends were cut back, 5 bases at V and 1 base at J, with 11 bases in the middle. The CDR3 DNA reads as TGTGCCAGCAGTCATACAGGGAGGAACACTGAAGCTTTCTTT. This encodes CASSHTGRNTEAFF.

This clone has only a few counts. The CDR3 here is CASSLAVANEQFF. DNA of the CDR3: TGTGCCAGCAGCTTAGCCGTGGCCAATGAGCAGTTCTTC. The V gene is TRBV7-2, the J gene TRBJ2-1; D is unclear. The V end lost 0 bases, the J end lost 6 bases, and 6 bases lay between the germline ends. CDR1 is SGHTA and CDR2 is FQGNSA in the germline V gene. CDR3 length: 13 amino acids.

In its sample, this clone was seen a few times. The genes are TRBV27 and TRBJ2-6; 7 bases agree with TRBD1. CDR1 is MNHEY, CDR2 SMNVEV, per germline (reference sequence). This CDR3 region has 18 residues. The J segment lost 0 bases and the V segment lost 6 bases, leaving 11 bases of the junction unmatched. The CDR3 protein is CASSFGQAILSGANVLTF. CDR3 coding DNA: TGTGCCAGCAGCTTCGGACAGGCCATCCTCTCTGGGGCCAACGTCCTGACTTTC.

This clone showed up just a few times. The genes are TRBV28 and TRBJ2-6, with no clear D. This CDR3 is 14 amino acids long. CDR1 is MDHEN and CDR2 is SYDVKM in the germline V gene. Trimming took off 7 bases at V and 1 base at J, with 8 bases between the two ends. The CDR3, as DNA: TGTGCCAGCATGTCTGGGTCTGGGGCCAACGTCCTGACTTTC. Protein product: CASMSGSGANVLTF.

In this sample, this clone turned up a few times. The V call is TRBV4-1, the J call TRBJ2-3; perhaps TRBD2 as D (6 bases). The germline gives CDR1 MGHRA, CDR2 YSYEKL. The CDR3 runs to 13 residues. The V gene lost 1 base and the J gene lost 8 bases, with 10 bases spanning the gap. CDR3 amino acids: CASSQVGAGTQYF. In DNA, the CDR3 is TGCGCCAGCAGCCAAGTAGGAGCGGGTACGCAGTATTTT.

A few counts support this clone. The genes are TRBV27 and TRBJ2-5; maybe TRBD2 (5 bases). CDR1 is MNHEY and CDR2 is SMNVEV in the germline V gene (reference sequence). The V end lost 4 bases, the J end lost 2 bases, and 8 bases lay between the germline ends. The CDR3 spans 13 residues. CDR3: CASSWTGQETQYF. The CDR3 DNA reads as TGTGCCAGCAGTTGGACGGGACAAGAGACCCAGTACTTC.

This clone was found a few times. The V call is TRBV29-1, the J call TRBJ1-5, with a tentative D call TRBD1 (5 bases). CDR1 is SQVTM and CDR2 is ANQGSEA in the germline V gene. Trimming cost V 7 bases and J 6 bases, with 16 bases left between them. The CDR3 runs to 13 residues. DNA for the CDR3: TGCAGCGCCACGGGAGGGGCGGGTCAGCCCCAGCATTTT. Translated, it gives CSATGGAGQPQHF. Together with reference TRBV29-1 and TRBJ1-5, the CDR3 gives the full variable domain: SAVISQKPSRDICQRGTSLTIQCQVDSQVTMMFWYRQQPGQSLTLIATANQGSEATYESGFVIDKFPISRPNLTFSTLTVSNMSPEDSSIYLCSATGGAGQPQHFGDGTRLSIL.

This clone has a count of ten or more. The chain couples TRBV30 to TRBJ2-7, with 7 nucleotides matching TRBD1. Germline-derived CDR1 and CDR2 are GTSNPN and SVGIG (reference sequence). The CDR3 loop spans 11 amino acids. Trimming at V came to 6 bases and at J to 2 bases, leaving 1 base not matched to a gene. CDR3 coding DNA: TGTGCCTGCGGACAGGCCTACGAGCAGTACTTC. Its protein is CACGQAYEQYF.

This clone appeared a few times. The DNA of the CDR3 is TGTGCCAGCACCAGACTGAGCACAGATACGCAGTATTTT. Protein sequence: CASTRLSTDTQYF. This sequence joins TRBV27 and TRBJ2-3; D gene ambiguous. This CDR3 has 13 amino acids. The V gene's germline CDR1 is MNHEY and CDR2 SMNVEV (reference sequence). Trimming cost V 7 bases and J 0 bases, with 8 bases left between them.

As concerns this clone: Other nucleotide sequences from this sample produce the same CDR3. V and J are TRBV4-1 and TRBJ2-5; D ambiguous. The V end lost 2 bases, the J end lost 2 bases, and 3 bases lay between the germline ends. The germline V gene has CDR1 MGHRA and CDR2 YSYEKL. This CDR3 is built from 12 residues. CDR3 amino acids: CASSQPQETQYF. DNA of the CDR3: TGCGCCAGCAGCCAACCGCAAGAGACCCAGTACTTC.

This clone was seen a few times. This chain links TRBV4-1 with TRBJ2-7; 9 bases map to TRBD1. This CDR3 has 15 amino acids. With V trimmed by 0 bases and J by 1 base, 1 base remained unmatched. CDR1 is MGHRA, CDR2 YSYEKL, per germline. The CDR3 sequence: CASSQDGTGSYEQYF. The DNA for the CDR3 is TGCGCCAGCAGCCAAGACGGGACAGGGTCCTACGAGCAGTACTTC.

As DNA, the CDR3 is TGTGCCAGCAGCGTAGCCCCGGGAGCGATCTACGAGCAGTACTTC. This translates into CASSVAPGAIYEQYF. The chain has TRBV9 and TRBJ2-7; maybe TRBD2 (6 bases). Germline CDR1 reads SGDLS; CDR2 reads YYNGEE. Trimming pared 0 bases from V and 3 bases from J, leaving 13 bases between. CDR3 length equals 15 residues. The full variable domain, with the rest looked up from reference TRBV9 and TRBJ2-7, is DSGVTQTPKHLITATGQRVTLRCSPRSGDLSVYWYQQSLDQGLQFLIQYYNGEERAKGNILERFSAQQFPDLHSELNLSSLELGDSALYFCASSVAPGAIYEQYFGPGTRLTVT.

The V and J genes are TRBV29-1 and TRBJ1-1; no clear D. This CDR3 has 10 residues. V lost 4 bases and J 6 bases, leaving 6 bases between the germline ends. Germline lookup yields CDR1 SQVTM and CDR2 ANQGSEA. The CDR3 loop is CSVVEPEAFF. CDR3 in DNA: TGCAGCGTTGTGGAGCCTGAAGCTTTCTTT.

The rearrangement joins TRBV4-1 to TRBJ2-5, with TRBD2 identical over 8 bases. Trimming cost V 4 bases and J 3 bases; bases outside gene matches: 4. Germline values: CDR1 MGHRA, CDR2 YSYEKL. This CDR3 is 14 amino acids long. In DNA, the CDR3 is TGCGCCAGCAGCCCGCGGGGGGATGAAGAGACCCAGTACTTC. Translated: CASSPRGDEETQYF.

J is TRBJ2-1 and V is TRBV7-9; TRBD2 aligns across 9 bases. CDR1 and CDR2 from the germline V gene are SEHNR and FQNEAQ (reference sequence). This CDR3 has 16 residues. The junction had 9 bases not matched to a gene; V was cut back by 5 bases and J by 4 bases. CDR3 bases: TGTGCCAGCAGCCCATCCGGACTAGCGCAATACAATGAGCAGTTCTTC. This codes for CASSPSGLAQYNEQFF. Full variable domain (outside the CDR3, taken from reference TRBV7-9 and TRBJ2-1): DTGVSQNPRHKITKRGQNVTFRCDPISEHNRLYWYRQTLGQGPEFLTYFQNEAQLEKSRLLSDRFSAERPKGSFSTLEIQRTEQGDSAMYLCASSPSGLAQYNEQFFGPGTRLTVL.

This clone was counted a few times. DNA of the CDR3: TGTGCCAGCACCCCCGGGGGGCGGGAGAAGCGAAATGAGCAGTTCTTC. Translated: CASTPGGREKRNEQFF. The V and J genes are TRBV28 and TRBJ2-1; D perhaps matches TRBD2 (7 bases). The CDR3 is made up of 16 amino acids. In germline, CDR1 is MDHEN, CDR2 SYDVKM. Trimming pared 7 bases from V and 7 bases from J, leaving 23 bases between.

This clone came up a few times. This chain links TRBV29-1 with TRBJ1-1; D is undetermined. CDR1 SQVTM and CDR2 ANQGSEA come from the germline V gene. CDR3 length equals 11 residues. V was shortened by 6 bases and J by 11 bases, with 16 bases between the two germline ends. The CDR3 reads CSVYDPRGAFF. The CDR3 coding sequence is TGCAGCGTCTACGACCCCCGTGGGGCTTTCTTT.

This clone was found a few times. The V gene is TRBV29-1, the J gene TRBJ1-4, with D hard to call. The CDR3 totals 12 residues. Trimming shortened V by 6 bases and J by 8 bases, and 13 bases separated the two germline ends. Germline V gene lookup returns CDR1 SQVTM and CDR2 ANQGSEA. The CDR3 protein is CSVIGLKEKLFF. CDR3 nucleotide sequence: TGCAGCGTAATAGGTCTCAAAGAAAAACTGTTTTTT.

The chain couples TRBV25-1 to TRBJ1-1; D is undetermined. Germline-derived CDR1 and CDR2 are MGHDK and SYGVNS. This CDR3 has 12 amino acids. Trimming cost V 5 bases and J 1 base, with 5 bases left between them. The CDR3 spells CASSYKNTEAFF. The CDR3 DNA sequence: TGTGCCAGCAGTTACAAGAACACTGAAGCTTTCTTT.

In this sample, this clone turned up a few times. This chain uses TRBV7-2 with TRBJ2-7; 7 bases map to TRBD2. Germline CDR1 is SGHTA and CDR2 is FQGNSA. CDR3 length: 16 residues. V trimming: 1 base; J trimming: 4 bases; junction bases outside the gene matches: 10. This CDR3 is CASSLVGGGSGYEQYF. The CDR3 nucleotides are TGTGCCAGCAGCTTAGTAGGTGGCGGGAGTGGGTACGAGCAGTACTTC. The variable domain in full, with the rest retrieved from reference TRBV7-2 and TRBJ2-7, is GAGVSQSPSNKVTEKGKDVELRCDPISGHTALYWYRQSLGQGLEFLIYFQGNSAPDKSGLPSDRFSAERTGGSVSTLTIQRTQQEDSAVYLCASSLVGGGSGYEQYFGPGTRLTVT.

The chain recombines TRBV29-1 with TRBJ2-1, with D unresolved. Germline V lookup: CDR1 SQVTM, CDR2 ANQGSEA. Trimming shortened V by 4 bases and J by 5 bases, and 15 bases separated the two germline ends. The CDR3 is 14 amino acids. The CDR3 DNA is TGCAGCGTTGTAAAGAGTTATAGCCACAATGAGCAGTTCTTC. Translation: CSVVKSYSHNEQFF.

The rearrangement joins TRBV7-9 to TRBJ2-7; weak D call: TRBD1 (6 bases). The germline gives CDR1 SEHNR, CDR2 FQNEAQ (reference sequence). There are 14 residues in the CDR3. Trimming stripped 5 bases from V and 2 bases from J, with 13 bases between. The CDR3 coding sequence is TGTGCCAGCAGCCCAGGGGTCCGGGCCTACGAGCAGTACTTC. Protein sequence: CASSPGVRAYEQYF. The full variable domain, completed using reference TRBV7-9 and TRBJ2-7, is DTGVSQNPRHKITKRGQNVTFRCDPISEHNRLYWYRQTLGQGPEFLTYFQNEAQLEKSRLLSDRFSAERPKGSFSTLEIQRTEQGDSAMYLCASSPGVRAYEQYFGPGTRLTVT.

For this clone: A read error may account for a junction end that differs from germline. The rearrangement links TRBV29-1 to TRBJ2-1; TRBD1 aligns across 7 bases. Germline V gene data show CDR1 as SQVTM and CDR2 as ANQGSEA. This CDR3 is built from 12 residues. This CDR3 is CSVEGGTNEQFF. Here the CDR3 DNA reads TGCAGCGTCGAAGGGGGCACCAATGAGCAGTTCTTC.

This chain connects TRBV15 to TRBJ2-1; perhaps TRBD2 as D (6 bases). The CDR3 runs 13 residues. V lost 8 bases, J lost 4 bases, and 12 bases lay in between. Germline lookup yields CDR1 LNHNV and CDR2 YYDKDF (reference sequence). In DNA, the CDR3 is TGTGCCACCGGCTCCGGGAGATACAATGAGCAGTTCTTC. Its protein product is CATGSGRYNEQFF.

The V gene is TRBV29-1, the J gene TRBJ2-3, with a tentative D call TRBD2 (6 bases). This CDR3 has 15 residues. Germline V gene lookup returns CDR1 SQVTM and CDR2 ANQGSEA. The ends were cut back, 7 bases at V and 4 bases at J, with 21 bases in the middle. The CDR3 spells CSAKSGTSGADTQYF. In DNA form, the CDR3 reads TGCAGCGCCAAGTCCGGGACGTCGGGGGCAGATACGCAGTATTTT.

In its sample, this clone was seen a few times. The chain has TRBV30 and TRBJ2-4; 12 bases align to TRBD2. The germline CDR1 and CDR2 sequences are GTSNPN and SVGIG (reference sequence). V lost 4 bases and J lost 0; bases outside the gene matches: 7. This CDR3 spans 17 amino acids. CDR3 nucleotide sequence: TGTGCCTGGACCCCCGGACTAGCGGGACAAGCCAAAAACATTCAGTACTTC. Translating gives CAWTPGLAGQAKNIQYF.

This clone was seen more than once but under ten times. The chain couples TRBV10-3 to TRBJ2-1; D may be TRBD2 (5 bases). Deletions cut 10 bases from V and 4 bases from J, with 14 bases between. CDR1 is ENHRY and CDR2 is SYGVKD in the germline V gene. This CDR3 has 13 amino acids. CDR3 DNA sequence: TGTGCCACTGGGGAGCCGACTTACAATGAGCAGTTCTTC. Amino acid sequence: CATGEPTYNEQFF.

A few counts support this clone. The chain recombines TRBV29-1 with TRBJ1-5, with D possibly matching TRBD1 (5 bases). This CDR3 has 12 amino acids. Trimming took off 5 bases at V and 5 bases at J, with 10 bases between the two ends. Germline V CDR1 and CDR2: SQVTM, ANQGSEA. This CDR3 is CSVLDIDQPQHF. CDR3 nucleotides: TGCAGCGTTTTGGACATAGATCAGCCCCAGCATTTT.

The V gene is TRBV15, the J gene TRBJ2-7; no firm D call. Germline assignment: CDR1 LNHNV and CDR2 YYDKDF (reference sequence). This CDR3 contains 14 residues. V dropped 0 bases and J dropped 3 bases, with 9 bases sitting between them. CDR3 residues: CATSRERTDYEQYF. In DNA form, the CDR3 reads TGTGCCACCAGCAGAGAACGGACGGACTACGAGCAGTACTTC.

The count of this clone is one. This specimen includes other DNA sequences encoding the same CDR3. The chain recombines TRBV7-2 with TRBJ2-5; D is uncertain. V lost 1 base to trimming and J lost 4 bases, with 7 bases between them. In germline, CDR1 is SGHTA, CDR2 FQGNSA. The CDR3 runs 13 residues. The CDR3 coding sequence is TGTGCCAGCAGCTTAGTGGGCGGAGAGACCCAGTACTTC. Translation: CASSLVGGETQYF. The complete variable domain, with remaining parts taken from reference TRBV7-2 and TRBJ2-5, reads GAGVSQSPSNKVTEKGKDVELRCDPISGHTALYWYRQSLGQGLEFLIYFQGNSAPDKSGLPSDRFSAERTGGSVSTLTIQRTQQEDSAVYLCASSLVGGETQYFGPGTRLLVL.

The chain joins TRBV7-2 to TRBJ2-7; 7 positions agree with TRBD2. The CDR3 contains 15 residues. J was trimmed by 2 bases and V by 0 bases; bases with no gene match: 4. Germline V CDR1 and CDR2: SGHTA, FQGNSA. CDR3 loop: CASSLAGGRTYEQYF. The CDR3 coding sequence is TGTGCCAGCAGCTTAGCTGGCGGGAGAACCTACGAGCAGTACTTC.